This T cell receptor (beta chain) was captured by sequencing in a study of blood T cell repertoires in COVID-19. Study context: PBMCs, B-cell-depleted T cells, or T cells were the source of the cDNA or gDNA that made up the material.

About this clone itself: The junction shows a germline mismatch at one end, possibly a read error.

CDR1 is SEHNR, CDR2 FQNEAQ, per germline (reference sequence). The CDR3 spans 12 residues. In the original workflow: The assay estimated nucleated cells by amplifying reference gene primers. Clones were sequenced by immunoSEQ multiplex PCR, and TCRdb holds only the in-frame ones, with some missing. V and J calls and clone size are given by that table; D and trimming were obtained from the DNA. The sample carries 130,000 or so clones, around 82% recorded once. The source is a man in his 60s with acute or convalescent COVID-19. The chain recombines TRBV7-9 with TRBJ1-1; D unclear. Source material: peripheral blood. This CDR3 reads CASSLVGRSGSF. Written as DNA, the CDR3 is TGTGCCAGCAGCTTAGTCGGGCGCAGCGGGAGTTTT.